These 11 T cell receptor beta chains were all obtained from the same sample, sequenced in a study of T cell changes during pregnancy in multiple sclerosis. Using immunoSEQ multiplex PCR, the repertoire was profiled, and TCRdb retains in-frame clones only, with some absent. The top ten clones hold around 0.67% of a sample with about 20,000 clones, roughly nine tenths of them seen once. This material consisted of CD4+ T cells from peripheral blood mononuclear cells, taken in the third trimester of pregnancy. Source of these receptors: a female donor in good health, enrolled as a control in a pregnancy study.

The chain links TRBV13 to TRBJ2-3, with D maybe TRBD1 (5 bases). Trimming took off 2 bases at V and 5 bases at J, with 14 bases between the two ends. Germline CDR1 is PRHDT and CDR2 is FYEKMQ (reference sequence). The CDR3 covers 15 residues. The CDR3 nucleotides read TGTGCCAGCAGCTTAAGGCAGGGCCCACTAGATACGCAGTATTTT. Translated: CASSLRQGPLDTQYF.

V is TRBV21-1 and J is TRBJ2-5; TRBD1, the table's D call, lacks a check against the DNA. TRBV21-1 is a pseudogene segment. The CDR3 sequence is 17 residues long. DNA of the CDR3: TGTGCCAGCAGCATTCACCGGGACACCTTGGGGCAAGAGACCCAGTACTTC. This sequence encodes CASSIHRDTLGQETQYF.

V and J are TRBV19 and TRBJ1-1, with a weak D call TRBD1 (6 bases). The germline CDR1 and CDR2 sequences are LNHDA and SQIVND (reference sequence). The CDR3 length is 15 residues. V was trimmed by 4 bases and J by 0 bases, leaving 12 bases between them. CDR3 nucleotide sequence: TGTGCCAGTAGTAGACCCCAGGGGTTGAACACTGAAGCTTTCTTT. Translated, it gives CASSRPQGLNTEAFF.

The chain combines TRBV7-6 with TRBJ2-2; 9 nucleotides agree with TRBD2. Germline CDR1 reads SGHVS; CDR2 reads FNYEAQ. V lost 5 bases, J lost 1 base, and 5 bases stayed unmatched. The CDR3 sequence is 16 residues long. CDR3 DNA: TGTGCCAGCAGCCCGGTAGCGGGAGAGAACACCGGGGAGCTGTTTTTT. Translation gives CASSPVAGENTGELFF.

The gene calls are TRBV6-5 and TRBJ1-1; D possibly corresponds to TRBD1 (5 bases). Trimming removed 7 bases from V and 6 bases from J, with 15 bases in between. CDR3 length equals 13 residues. The germline gives CDR1 MNHEY, CDR2 SVGAGI. The CDR3 reads CASTPGIPSEAFF. The CDR3 bases are TGTGCCAGCACCCCAGGGATCCCCTCTGAAGCTTTCTTT.

J is TRBJ2-5 and V is TRBV6-5, with TRBD2 matching 7 bases. CDR1 is MNHEY and CDR2 is SVGAGI in the germline V gene. Unmatched junction bases numbered 6, after V lost 2 bases and J lost 6 bases. The CDR3 contains 14 residues. CDR3 region: CASSYGGGVQTQYF. In DNA, the CDR3 is TGTGCCAGCAGTTACGGTGGGGGGGTACAGACCCAGTACTTC.

This chain connects TRBV29-1 to TRBJ2-7; 12 bases are shared with TRBD1. The CDR3 is 17 residues long. V shed 5 bases and J 6 bases; nucleotides not matched to a gene: 17. Germline V gives CDR1 SQVTM, CDR2 ANQGSEA. Here the CDR3 DNA reads TGCAGCGTTTTAATTTTCCCGGGACAGGGGGCCCGAGGCGAGCAGTACTTC. It is translated as CSVLIFPGQGARGEQYF.

V and J are TRBV27 and TRBJ2-5, with TRBD1 matching over 12 bases. This CDR3 is built from 16 residues. Germline lookup yields CDR1 MNHEY and CDR2 SMNVEV (reference sequence). Losses at the gene ends were 6 bases for V and 5 bases for J; bases not matched to a gene: 10. Here the CDR3 DNA reads TGTGCCAGCAGAGCCTTTACGGGACAGGGGGCCGAGACCCAGTACTTC. This encodes CASRAFTGQGAETQYF.

This rearrangement joins TRBV11-2 to TRBJ2-7, with D possibly being TRBD2 (6 bases). The V and J ends lost 4 bases and 7 bases respectively, with 11 bases between them. CDR1 and CDR2 from the germline V gene are SGHAT and FQNNGV. CDR3 length: 12 residues. CDR3 DNA: TGTGCCAGCAGCTCCCTCGGGGGTGAGCAGTACTTC. Translated, it gives CASSSLGGEQYF.

The genes are TRBV19 and TRBJ2-1; 7 nucleotides line up with TRBD2. Germline V gene data show CDR1 as LNHDA and CDR2 as SQIVND (reference sequence). The V and J ends lost 4 bases and 1 base, in that order; junction bases with no gene match: 10. There are 17 residues in the CDR3. In nucleotides, the CDR3 is TGTGCCAGTAGTACCGTTTGGCGGGAGTCTTCCTACAATGAGCAGTTCTTC. Its translation is CASSTVWRESSYNEQFF.

The V and J genes are TRBV5-1 and TRBJ1-2; the D gene is possibly TRBD1 (5 bases). Germline CDR1 SGHRS, CDR2 YFSETQ. Trimming removed 4 bases from V and 8 bases from J, with 24 bases in between. The CDR3 contains 16 residues. The CDR3 sequence is CASSPRGGGPSRGYTF. In nucleotides, the CDR3 is TGCGCCAGCAGCCCGCGGGGCGGCGGACCTTCTAGGGGCTACACCTTC.